Sequencing of this TCR beta chain was carried out in a study of T-cell reconstitution after alpha-beta-depleted transplantation in children (dated by TCRdb to the mid-2010s). About the investigation overall: T-cell immune reconstitution after TCRalphabeta/CD19-depleted allogeneic hematopoietic cell transplantation in children was quantitatively tracked in the study by means of TCR repertoire profiling. Broader findings and caveats from the paper: Over the following months the frequencies of hyperexpanded clones went down, and after one year T-cell counts and TCRbeta diversity were mostly credited to newly produced T cells. In some patients, the high TCRbeta diversity seen at day 60 was put down to recipient T cells and intrathymic progenitors that had survived conditioning. The apparently early recovery of alphabetaT-cell counts about two months after transplant reportedly depended on only several hundred rapidly expanded clones that came from non-depleted graft cells.

Ten or more counts support this clonotype. This clone's antigen is unknown. Base quality data are lacking; no much larger clone is found one base away. Library method: PCR. The data were produced on an Illumina HiSeq 2500. TCR libraries were prepared with molecular barcoding, using unique molecular identifiers to normalize TCRbeta repertoire quantification. TCRdb itself trimmed the public reads at Q25 with fastp, ran MiXCR and retained productive beta chains. Rows matching on CDR3 protein sequence are summarized as one entry with the most common DNA and genes. Here the sample has approximately 170,000 distinct CDR3 sequences; around 10% occur a single time. The top ten hold approximately 13% of the sample. Taken from the germline V gene, the CDR1 and CDR2 loops are MRHNA and SNTAGT. The CDR3 covers 14 residues, taking in both the cysteine and the phenylalanine. Only CDR3 DNA remains: 42 bases, in frame from the first base. The junction shows trimming of 3 bases on V and 2 bases on J, plus 9 bases between the germline ends.

What the treatment or condition label conveys for this sample: allogeneic hematopoietic cell transplantation with graft depleted of TCRalphabeta T cells and CD19 B cells. Transplant recipients were children who received TCRalphabeta/CD19-depleted allogeneic hematopoietic cell grafts. The rearranged chain carries TRBV6-4 and TRBJ2-3; the D gene remains uncertain. Source: PBMCs, taken before TCRalphabeta/CD19-depleted stem cell transplant. This clonotype was obtained from a boy between 2 and 15 years old with acute myeloid leukemia, due to receive a stem cell transplant. The DNA sequence is as follows: TGTGCCAGCAGTGAAGGCGGACCCACAGATACGCAGTATTTT. Its coded protein is CASSEGGPTDTQYF.